Listed here is a single T cell receptor beta chain. Its target is unknown. CDR3 length equals 14 residues. From germline, CDR1 is SGHTA and CDR2 FQGTGA. Between the trimmed V and J ends, which lost 5 bases and 2 bases, there was a span of 11 bases. Described time point: sample taken at primary tumor resection. The approximately 72 donors had untreated early-stage non-small cell lung cancer. One entry per CDR3 protein, called by TCRdb with MiXCR from the 5' RACE reads. The repertoire includes 20,000 to 30,000 distinct CDR3 sequences, 8.8% of them detected once, and roughly 8% sits in the top ten. These data come from a study of spatial heterogeneity in lung cancer. Across the whole study: Raw-read counts averaged over ten per unique TCR and UMI combination.

Findings and limits, study-wide: Higher tumor mutation counts went along with higher counts of expanded intratumoral alpha and beta TCRs.

J is TRBJ2-3 and V is TRBV7-3; D not certain. The sequencing here drew on lung tumor tissue, taken at surgery. This TCR derives from a male donor with early-stage non-small cell lung cancer. CDR3 protein: CASSPLGTTDTQYF. The CDR3 DNA is TGTGCCAGCAGCCCTTTGGGCACCACAGATACGCAGTATTTT. Filled out from reference TRBV7-3 and TRBJ2-3, the complete variable domain reads GAGVSQTPSNKVTEKGKYVELRCDPISGHTALYWYRQSLGQGPEFLIYFQGTGAADDSGLPNDRFFAVRPEGSVSTLKIQRTERGDSAVYLCASSPLGTTDTQYFGPGTRLTVL.